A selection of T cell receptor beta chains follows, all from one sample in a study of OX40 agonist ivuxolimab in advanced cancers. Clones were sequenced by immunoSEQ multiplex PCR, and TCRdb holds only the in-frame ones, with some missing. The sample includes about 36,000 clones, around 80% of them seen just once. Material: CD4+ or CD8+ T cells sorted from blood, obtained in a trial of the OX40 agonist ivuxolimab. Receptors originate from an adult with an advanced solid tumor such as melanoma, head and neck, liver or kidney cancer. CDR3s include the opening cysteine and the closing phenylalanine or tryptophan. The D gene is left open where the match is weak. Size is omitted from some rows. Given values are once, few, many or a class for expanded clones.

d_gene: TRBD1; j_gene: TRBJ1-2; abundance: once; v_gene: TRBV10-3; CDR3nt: TGTGCCATCAGTGAGCCTGAGACAGGGAATTATGGCTACACCTTC; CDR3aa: CAISEPETGNYGYTF
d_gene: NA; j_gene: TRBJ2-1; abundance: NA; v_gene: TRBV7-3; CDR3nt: TGTGCCAGCAGCAGGGGGGACAGCGAGCAGTTCTTC; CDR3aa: CASSRGDSEQFF
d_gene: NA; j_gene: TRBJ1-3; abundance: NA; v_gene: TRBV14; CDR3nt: TGTGCCAGCAGCCAAGGGGGCACCGCCTCTGGAAACACCATATATTTT; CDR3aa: CASSQGGTASGNTIYF
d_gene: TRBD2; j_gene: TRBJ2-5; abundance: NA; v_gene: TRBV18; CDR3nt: TGTGCCAGCTCACCGAAAGGCGGGGGTCCTGAGCAGTACTTC; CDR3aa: CASSPKGGGPEQYF
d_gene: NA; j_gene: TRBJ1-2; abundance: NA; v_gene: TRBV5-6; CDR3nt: TGTGCCAGCAGCTCTACAGGGCTAGGCTATGGCTACACCTTC; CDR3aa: CASSSTGLGYGYTF
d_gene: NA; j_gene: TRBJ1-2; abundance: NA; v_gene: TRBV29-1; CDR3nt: TGCAGCGTTGAAAACAGGGTCAGTGGCTACACCTTC; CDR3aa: CSVENRVSGYTF
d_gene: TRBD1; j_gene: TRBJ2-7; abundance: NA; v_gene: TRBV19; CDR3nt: TGTGCCAGTAGCCAGTTCCGGGACAGTTACGAGCAGTACTTC; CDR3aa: CASSQFRDSYEQYF
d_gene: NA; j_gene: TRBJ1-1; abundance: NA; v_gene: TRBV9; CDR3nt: TGTGCCAGCAGCGTAGTACCCCTAACTCTCAACACTGAAGCTTTCTTT; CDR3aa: CASSVVPLTLNTEAFF
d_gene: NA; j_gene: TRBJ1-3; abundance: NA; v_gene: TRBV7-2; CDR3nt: TGTGCCAGCAACCAATGGGGGCAGCCCAACACCATATATTTT; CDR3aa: CASNQWGQPNTIYF
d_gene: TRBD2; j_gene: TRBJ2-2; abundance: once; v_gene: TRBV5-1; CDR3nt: TGCGCCAGCAGCCCCGAGGGCGGGGGAAACACCGGGGAGCTGTTTTTT; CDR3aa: CASSPEGGGNTGELFF
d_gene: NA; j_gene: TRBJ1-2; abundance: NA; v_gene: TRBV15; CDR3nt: TGTGCCACCAGCAGAGATGGCGAGGGAATCTATGGCTACACCTTC; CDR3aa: CATSRDGEGIYGYTF
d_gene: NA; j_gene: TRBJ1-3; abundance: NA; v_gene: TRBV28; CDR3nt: TGTGCCAGCAGTCGAGACTCCTCTGGAAACACCATATATTTT; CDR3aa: CASSRDSSGNTIYF
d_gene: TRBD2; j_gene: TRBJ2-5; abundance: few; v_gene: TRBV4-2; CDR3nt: TGTGCCAGCAGCCCCCGGCGGGGGGAGGGGACCCAGTACTTC; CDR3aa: CASSPRRGEGTQYF
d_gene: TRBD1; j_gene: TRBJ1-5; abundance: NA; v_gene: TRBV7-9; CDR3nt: TGTGCCAGCAGCTTAGAACAGGGGTTAAATCAGCCCCAGCATTTT; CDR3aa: CASSLEQGLNQPQHF
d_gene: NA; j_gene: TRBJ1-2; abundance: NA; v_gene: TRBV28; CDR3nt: TGTGCCAGCAGCTTCGGCCCCGGGGGCTACACCTTC; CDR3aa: CASSFGPGGYTF
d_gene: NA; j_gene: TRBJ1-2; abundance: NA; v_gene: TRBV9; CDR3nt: TGTGCCAGCAGCGTAGTAAGAAAAGGGCCCCTTTATGGCTACACCTTC; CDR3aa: CASSVVRKGPLYGYTF
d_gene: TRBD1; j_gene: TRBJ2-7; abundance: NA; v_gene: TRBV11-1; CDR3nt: TGTGCCAGCAGCCCAAGCTTTGGGACAGGGAACCACGAGCAGTACTTC; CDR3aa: CASSPSFGTGNHEQYF
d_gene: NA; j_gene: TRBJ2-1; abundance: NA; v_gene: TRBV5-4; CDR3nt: TGTGCCAGCAGCCCGCCTGGGACCTCCTACAATGAGCAGTTCTTC; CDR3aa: CASSPPGTSYNEQFF
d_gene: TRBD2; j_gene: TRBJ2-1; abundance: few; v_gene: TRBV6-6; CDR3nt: TGTGCCAGCATCACATCGGGACTAGCGGAAAATGAGCAGTTCTTC; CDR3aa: CASITSGLAENEQFF
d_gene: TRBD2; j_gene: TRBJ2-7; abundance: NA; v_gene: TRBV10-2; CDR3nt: TGCGCCAGCAGTCTTACCGGGACTAGTACCTACGAGCAGTACTTC; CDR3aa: CASSLTGTSTYEQYF
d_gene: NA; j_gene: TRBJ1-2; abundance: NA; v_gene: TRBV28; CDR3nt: TGTGCCAGCAGTTTAACGCCGGGAAATGGCTACACCTTC; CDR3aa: CASSLTPGNGYTF
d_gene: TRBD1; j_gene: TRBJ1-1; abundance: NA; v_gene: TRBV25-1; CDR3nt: TGTGCCAGCAGTGATTCCCACAGGGGGCGAACTGAAGCTTTCTTT; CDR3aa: CASSDSHRGRTEAFF
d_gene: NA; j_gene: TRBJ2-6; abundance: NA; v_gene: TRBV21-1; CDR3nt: TGTGCCAGCAGCAAGCCTCAGGGTAGCTCTGGGGCCAACGTCCTGACTTTC; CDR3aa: CASSKPQGSSGANVLTF
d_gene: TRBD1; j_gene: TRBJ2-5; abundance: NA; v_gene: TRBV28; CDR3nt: TGTGCCAGCAGTGGCCAGGGGGATCCATCACAAGAGACCCAGTACTTC; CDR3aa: CASSGQGDPSQETQYF
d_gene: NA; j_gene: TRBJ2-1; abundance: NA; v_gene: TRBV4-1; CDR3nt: TGCGCCAGCAGCCAAGAATTGGCAGGGATCGATGAGCAGTTCTTC; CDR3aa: CASSQELAGIDEQFF
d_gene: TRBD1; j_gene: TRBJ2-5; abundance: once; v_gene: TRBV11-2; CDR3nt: TGTGCCAGCAGCTCGGGACAGGGGATTAGGGAGACCCAGTACTTC; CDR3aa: CASSSGQGIRETQYF
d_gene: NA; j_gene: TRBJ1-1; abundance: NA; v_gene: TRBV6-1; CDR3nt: TGTGCCAGCAGTGAGCGGGGGGGATCCGCTGAAGCTTTCTTT; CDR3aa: CASSERGGSAEAFF
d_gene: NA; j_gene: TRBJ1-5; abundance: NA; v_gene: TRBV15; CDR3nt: TGTGCCACCAGCAGAGGTCAGGGCAGGGGCCAGCCCCAGCATTTT; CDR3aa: CATSRGQGRGQPQHF
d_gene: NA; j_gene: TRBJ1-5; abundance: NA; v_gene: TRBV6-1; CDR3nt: TGTGCCAGCAGTGAAGTTGCAGGGTCGGCGAGCAATCAGCCCCAGCATTTT; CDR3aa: CASSEVAGSASNQPQHF
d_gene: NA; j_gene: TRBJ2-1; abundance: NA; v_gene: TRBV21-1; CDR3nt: TGTGCCAGCAGCACCAAATACGGGACTAGCGGGGGCCATGAGCAGTTCTTC; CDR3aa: CASSTKYGTSGGHEQFF
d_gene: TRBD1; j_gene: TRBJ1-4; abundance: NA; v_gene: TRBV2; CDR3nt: TGTGCCAGCTCGATGACAGGGAGAAATGAAAAACTGTTTTTT; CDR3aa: CASSMTGRNEKLFF
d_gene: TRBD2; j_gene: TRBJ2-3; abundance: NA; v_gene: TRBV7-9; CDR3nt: TGTGCCAGCAGCCCAAATAGCGGGGTTAGGACAGATACGCAGTATTTT; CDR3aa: CASSPNSGVRTDTQYF
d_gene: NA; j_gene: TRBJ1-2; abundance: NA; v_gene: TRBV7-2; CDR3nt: TGTGCCAGCAGAGAGGGGCAGACTAACTATGGCTACACCTTC; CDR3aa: CASREGQTNYGYTF
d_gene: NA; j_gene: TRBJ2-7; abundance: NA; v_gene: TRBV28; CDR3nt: TGTGCCAGCGACCCCCGGGGGAGCCTTGGGAGCAAGCAGTACTTC; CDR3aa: CASDPRGSLGSKQYF
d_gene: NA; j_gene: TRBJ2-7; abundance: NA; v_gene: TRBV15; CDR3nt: TGTGCCACCAGCAGAGATTGGTTGGGTCAGACATACGAGCAGTACTTC; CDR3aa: CATSRDWLGQTYEQYF
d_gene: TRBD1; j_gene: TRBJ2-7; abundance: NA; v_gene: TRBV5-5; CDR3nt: TGTGCCAGCAGCTTTCAGGGGGCCTACGAGCAGTACTTC; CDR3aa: CASSFQGAYEQYF
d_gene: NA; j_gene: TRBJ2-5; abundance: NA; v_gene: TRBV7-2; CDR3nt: TGTGCCAGCAGCTTAGGCGGGGCGGGGCAAGAGACCCAGTACTTC; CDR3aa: CASSLGGAGQETQYF
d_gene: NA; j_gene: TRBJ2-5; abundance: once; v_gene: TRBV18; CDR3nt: TGTGCCAGCTCACCCGCGGAGGGGGCGCGGGAGACCCAGTACTTC; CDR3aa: CASSPAEGARETQYF
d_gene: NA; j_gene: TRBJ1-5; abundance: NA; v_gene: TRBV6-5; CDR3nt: TGTGCCAGCAGTACCAGGGAGAACAATCAGCCCCAGCATTTT; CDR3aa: CASSTRENNQPQHF
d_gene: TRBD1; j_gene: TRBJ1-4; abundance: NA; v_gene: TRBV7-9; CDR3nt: TGTGCCAGCAGCCCGGACAGGGAGAGAGGAAAACTGTTTTTT; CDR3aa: CASSPDRERGKLFF
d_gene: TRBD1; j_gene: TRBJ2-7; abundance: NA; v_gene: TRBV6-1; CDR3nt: TGTGCCAGCCGGGACAGCTCCTACGAGCAGTACTTC; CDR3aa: CASRDSSYEQYF
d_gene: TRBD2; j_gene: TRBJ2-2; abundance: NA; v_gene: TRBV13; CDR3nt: TGTGCCAGCAGCTTAGCTGGGACTAGCGGGAGGGCCACCGGGGAGCTGTTTTTT; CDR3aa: CASSLAGTSGRATGELFF
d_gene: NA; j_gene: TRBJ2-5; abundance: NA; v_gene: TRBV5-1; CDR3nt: TGCGCCAGCAGCCAAGACGGGAAAGAGACCCAGTACTTC; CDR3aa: CASSQDGKETQYF
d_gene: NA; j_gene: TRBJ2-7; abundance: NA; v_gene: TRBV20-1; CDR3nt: TGCAGTGAAATCGGCTCCTACGAGCAGTACTTC; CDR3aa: CSEIGSYEQYF
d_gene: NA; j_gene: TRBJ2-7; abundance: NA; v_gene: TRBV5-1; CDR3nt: TGCGCCAGCAGCTGGACAGAGGGCTACGAGCAGTACTTC; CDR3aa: CASSWTEGYEQYF
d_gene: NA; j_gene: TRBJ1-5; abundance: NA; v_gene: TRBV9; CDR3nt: TGTGCCAGCAGCGTAAACGTTTATCAGCCCCAGCATTTT; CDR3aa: CASSVNVYQPQHF
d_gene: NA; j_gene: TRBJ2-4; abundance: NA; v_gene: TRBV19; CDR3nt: TGTGCCAGTAGTCCCCGGGGAGGGGGTTACATTCAGTACTTC; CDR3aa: CASSPRGGGYIQYF
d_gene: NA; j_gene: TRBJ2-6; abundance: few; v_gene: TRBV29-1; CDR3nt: TGCAGCGTTGATCCCTCTGGGGCCAACGTCCTGACTTTC; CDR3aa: CSVDPSGANVLTF
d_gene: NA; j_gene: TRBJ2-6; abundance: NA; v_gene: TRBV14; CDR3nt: TGTGCCAGCAGCCAAGGGGGGTTCTCTGGGGCCAACGTCCTGACTTTC; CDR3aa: CASSQGGFSGANVLTF
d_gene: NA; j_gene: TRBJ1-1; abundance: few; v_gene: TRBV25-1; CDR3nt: TGTGCCAGCAGTGATCTGGGTTGGAACACTGAAGCTTTCTTT; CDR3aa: CASSDLGWNTEAFF
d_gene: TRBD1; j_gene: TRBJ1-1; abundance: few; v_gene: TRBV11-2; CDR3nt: TGTGCCAGCAGCTTAACGACAGGGGACGCTTTCTTT; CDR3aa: CASSLTTGDAFF
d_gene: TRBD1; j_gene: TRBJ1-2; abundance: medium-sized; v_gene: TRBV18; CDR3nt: TGTGCCAGCTCCCCGGGACAGGGAGTCGAGGCTGGCTACACCTTC; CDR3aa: CASSPGQGVEAGYTF
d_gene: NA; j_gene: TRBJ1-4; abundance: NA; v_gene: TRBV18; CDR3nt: TGTGCCAGCTCAGAGAACAGTAATGAAAAACTGTTTTTT; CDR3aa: CASSENSNEKLFF
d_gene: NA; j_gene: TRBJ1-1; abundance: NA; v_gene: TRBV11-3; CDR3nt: TGTGCCAGCAGCTCGCGGTTGTGGAACACTGAAGCTTTCTTT; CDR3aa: CASSSRLWNTEAFF
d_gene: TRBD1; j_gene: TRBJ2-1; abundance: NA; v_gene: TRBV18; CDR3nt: TGTGCCAGCTCACCCCTCCCGGGACAGGGGAAGAATGAGCAGTTCTTC; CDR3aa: CASSPLPGQGKNEQFF
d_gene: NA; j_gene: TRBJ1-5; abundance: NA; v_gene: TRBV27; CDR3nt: TGTGCGGCGGGGGTAAGGGGTCAGCCCCAGCATTTT; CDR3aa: CAAGVRGQPQHF
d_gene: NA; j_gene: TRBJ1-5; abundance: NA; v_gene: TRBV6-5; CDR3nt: TGTGCCAGCAGTGGTCACTCGGGGGGCAATCAGCCCCAGCATTTT; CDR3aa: CASSGHSGGNQPQHF